Listed below are T cell receptor beta chains from one sample, sequenced in a study of T-cell memory formation after mild COVID-19. TCRdb passed the 5' RACE reads through MiXCR, listing each CDR3 protein once. Of 350,000 to 500,000 distinct CDR3 sequences listed, more than 20% were seen once; the top ten hold around 12%. Sample: PBMCs or a T cell subset sorted from them (not recorded which). The source is an adult woman who had mild COVID-19 (a few samples of this study predate the infection). Cell type and time point are not known. Both conserved end residues are part of each CDR3. The order of the fields is J gene, V gene, clone size, D gene, CDR3 protein. A D gene is named only where the DNA matches it firmly. Clone size is not always given. Where it is, it says once, few, many or a class for expanded clones.

J gene: TRBJ2-5
V gene: TRBV20-1
clone size: NA
D gene: NA
CDR3 protein: CSPSRSSGQETQYF

J gene: TRBJ1-1
V gene: TRBV5-1
clone size: few
D gene: TRBD1
CDR3 protein: CASSGGQGANTEAFF

J gene: TRBJ1-3
V gene: TRBV7-9
clone size: few
D gene: TRBD1
CDR3 protein: CASSPQGVSGNTIYF

J gene: TRBJ2-7
V gene: TRBV9
clone size: NA
D gene: TRBD1
CDR3 protein: CASILGQGLTYEQYF

J gene: TRBJ2-1
V gene: TRBV6-2/TRBV6-3
clone size: NA
D gene: NA
CDR3 protein: CASSYRQVNEQFF

J gene: TRBJ1-1
V gene: TRBV20-1
clone size: NA
D gene: NA
CDR3 protein: CRLRDSTEAFF

J gene: TRBJ2-5
V gene: TRBV3-1
clone size: many
D gene: TRBD2
CDR3 protein: CASSQVRTSVETQYF

J gene: TRBJ1-6
V gene: TRBV7-9
clone size: many
D gene: NA
CDR3 protein: CASSSGGSNNSPLHF

J gene: TRBJ2-5
V gene: TRBV4-1
clone size: few
D gene: NA
CDR3 protein: CASSQVAIMETQYF

J gene: TRBJ2-3
V gene: TRBV5-1
clone size: few
D gene: TRBD1
CDR3 protein: CASSPWTGGPSDTQYF

J gene: TRBJ2-3
V gene: TRBV14
clone size: NA
D gene: TRBD2
CDR3 protein: CASSQDWGPSGRNTDTQYF

J gene: TRBJ1-1
V gene: TRBV30
clone size: few
D gene: NA
CDR3 protein: CAWNLGLRGYTEAFF

J gene: TRBJ2-5
V gene: TRBV7-9
clone size: NA
D gene: NA
CDR3 protein: CASSQSRETQYF

J gene: TRBJ1-5
V gene: TRBV5-1
clone size: NA
D gene: NA
CDR3 protein: CASKKDSNQPQHF

J gene: TRBJ2-3
V gene: TRBV7-3
clone size: NA
D gene: NA
CDR3 protein: CASSLERGSTDTQYF

J gene: TRBJ2-1
V gene: TRBV9
clone size: NA
D gene: NA
CDR3 protein: CASSTLAILDNEQFF

J gene: TRBJ2-1
V gene: TRBV20-1
clone size: few
D gene: TRBD2
CDR3 protein: CSARTGGLDYNEQFF

J gene: TRBJ2-5
V gene: TRBV20-1
clone size: NA
D gene: TRBD2
CDR3 protein: CSARAIAGGRRRLETQYF

J gene: TRBJ2-5
V gene: TRBV4-3
clone size: NA
D gene: NA
CDR3 protein: CASSQDRGWLETQYF

J gene: TRBJ2-2
V gene: TRBV6-5
clone size: NA
D gene: TRBD2
CDR3 protein: CASSGGTSNTGELFF

J gene: TRBJ2-7
V gene: TRBV29-1
clone size: few
D gene: TRBD1
CDR3 protein: CSVSDRGYTYEQYF

J gene: TRBJ2-7
V gene: TRBV5-1
clone size: NA
D gene: NA
CDR3 protein: CASSDKSYEQYF

J gene: TRBJ2-1
V gene: TRBV7-9
clone size: few
D gene: TRBD2
CDR3 protein: CASSPRRAGYDNEQFF

J gene: TRBJ2-2
V gene: TRBV5-4
clone size: NA
D gene: NA
CDR3 protein: CASSFGFGTGELFF

J gene: TRBJ2-3
V gene: TRBV4-2
clone size: once
D gene: TRBD2
CDR3 protein: CASSQTTGLAGYTQYF

J gene: TRBJ2-2
V gene: TRBV5-1
clone size: NA
D gene: TRBD1
CDR3 protein: CASSYGTGTTGELFF

J gene: TRBJ2-6
V gene: TRBV4-1
clone size: few
D gene: TRBD1
CDR3 protein: CASSQAPTGGSSGANVLTF

J gene: TRBJ2-1
V gene: TRBV28
clone size: few
D gene: TRBD2
CDR3 protein: CASRRGGAGGLNNEQFF

J gene: TRBJ2-4
V gene: TRBV7-2
clone size: NA
D gene: TRBD2
CDR3 protein: CASSPSRTSVVQYF

J gene: TRBJ1-3
V gene: TRBV7-9
clone size: few
D gene: NA
CDR3 protein: CASSLVQGNSGNTIYF

J gene: TRBJ2-2
V gene: TRBV12-3/TRBV12-4
clone size: NA
D gene: NA
CDR3 protein: CASSLWQSDTGELFF

J gene: TRBJ2-2
V gene: TRBV12-3/TRBV12-4
clone size: NA
D gene: TRBD2
CDR3 protein: CASTATSGATGELFF

J gene: TRBJ2-7
V gene: TRBV6-5
clone size: NA
D gene: NA
CDR3 protein: CASSSATPGEQYF

J gene: TRBJ1-6
V gene: TRBV4-3
clone size: many
D gene: TRBD1
CDR3 protein: CASSQAGQGNSPLHF

J gene: TRBJ1-1
V gene: TRBV7-9
clone size: few
D gene: TRBD1
CDR3 protein: CASRPTGENTEAFF

J gene: TRBJ2-1
V gene: TRBV7-2
clone size: few
D gene: NA
CDR3 protein: CASSSQLGYNEQFF

J gene: TRBJ2-3
V gene: TRBV25-1
clone size: NA
D gene: NA
CDR3 protein: CASSEQPTDTQYF

J gene: TRBJ2-1
V gene: TRBV4-1
clone size: few
D gene: TRBD2
CDR3 protein: CASSPAGSSYNEQFF

J gene: TRBJ2-1
V gene: TRBV12-3/TRBV12-4
clone size: NA
D gene: TRBD1
CDR3 protein: CASSFQGAPVDEQFF

J gene: TRBJ1-2
V gene: TRBV5-1
clone size: few
D gene: TRBD1
CDR3 protein: CASSLETLTGAYYGYTF

J gene: TRBJ1-1
V gene: TRBV6-5
clone size: once
D gene: NA
CDR3 protein: CASKQRGGVTEAFF

J gene: TRBJ2-1
V gene: TRBV20-1
clone size: NA
D gene: NA
CDR3 protein: CSARDGNPKNEQFF

J gene: TRBJ2-1
V gene: TRBV5-1
clone size: few
D gene: NA
CDR3 protein: CASSLRTGNTYNEQFF

J gene: TRBJ2-1
V gene: TRBV5-6
clone size: few
D gene: NA
CDR3 protein: CASSLGPAQHNEQFF

J gene: TRBJ2-3
V gene: TRBV10-2
clone size: NA
D gene: NA
CDR3 protein: CASSVGSSLGGNTQYF

J gene: TRBJ1-1
V gene: TRBV12-3/TRBV12-4
clone size: NA
D gene: TRBD1
CDR3 protein: CASTKTGANTEAFF

J gene: TRBJ2-3
V gene: TRBV5-1
clone size: few
D gene: NA
CDR3 protein: CASSLERDTQYF

J gene: TRBJ2-7
V gene: TRBV27
clone size: NA
D gene: TRBD1
CDR3 protein: CASSLNLVGDSYEQYF

J gene: TRBJ2-3
V gene: TRBV12-3/TRBV12-4
clone size: NA
D gene: TRBD2
CDR3 protein: CASRGSGATDTQYF